This record covers a single T cell receptor beta chain. Its target is not known. This record belongs to a study of blood T cells in healthy people across ages. General observations from the study: Diversity estimates drawn from one million T cells were deemed underestimates.

Combining a sample-barcoded 5' primer with a J-beta primer mix, a second PCR ran for roughly 7 to 12 cycles. Tagging of each cDNA molecule was performed by a template-switch adaptor with 12 random nucleotides. TCRdb used MiXCR to reprocess the 5' RACE reads, holding one entry per CDR3 protein. The table lists around 670,000 distinct CDR3 sequences, roughly 30% of them singletons. Total RNA extraction produced at least 5 micrograms (per sample) for the study. The source is a woman of 80 years or more in good health. Sequencing used blood.

The CDR3 loop reads CASRTQGMSTDTQYF. CDR3 DNA: TGCGCCAGCAGAACCCAGGGGATGAGCACAGATACGCAGTATTTT. This chain joins TRBV5-1 and TRBJ2-3; tentatively, D is TRBD1 (6 bases). CDR3 length: 15 residues. V lost 5 bases to trimming and J lost 0 bases, with 13 bases between them. Germline values: CDR1 SGHRS, CDR2 YFSETQ.